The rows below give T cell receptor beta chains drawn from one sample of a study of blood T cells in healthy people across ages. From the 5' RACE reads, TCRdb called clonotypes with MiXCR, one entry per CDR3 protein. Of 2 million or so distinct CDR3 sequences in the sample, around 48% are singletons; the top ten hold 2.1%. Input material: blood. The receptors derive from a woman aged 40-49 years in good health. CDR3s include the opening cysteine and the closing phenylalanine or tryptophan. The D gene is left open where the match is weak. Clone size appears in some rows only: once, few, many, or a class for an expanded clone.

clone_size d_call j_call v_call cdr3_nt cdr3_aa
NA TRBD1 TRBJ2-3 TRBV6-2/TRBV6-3 TGTGCCAGCACCGGAACCCAGGGGGCAGATACGCAGTATTTT CASTGTQGADTQYF
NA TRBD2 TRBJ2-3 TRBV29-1 TGCAGCGTTACCGCAAGCGGGGGGAACACAGATACGCAGTATTTT CSVTASGGNTDTQYF
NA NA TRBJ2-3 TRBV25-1 TGTGCCAGCAGTGATAGGACGGAATGGAACGGGCAGTATTTT CASSDRTEWNGQYF
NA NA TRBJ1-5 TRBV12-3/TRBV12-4 TGTGCCAGCAGTTTTGCCCAGCTCTATAGCAATCAGCCCCAGCATTTT CASSFAQLYSNQPQHF
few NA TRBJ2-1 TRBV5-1 TGCGCCAGCAGCTTGGTGGAGACTACCGTACCCTCTGACAATGAGCAGTTCTTC CASSLVETTVPSDNEQFF
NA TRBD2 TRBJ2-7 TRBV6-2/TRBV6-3 TGTGCCAGCAGTTACGTTCCTAGCGGGGGGGGATACGAGCAGTACTTC CASSYVPSGGGYEQYF
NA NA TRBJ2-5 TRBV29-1 TGCAGCGTTGATGGGGCAGGGTTTCGAGAGACCCAGTACTTC CSVDGAGFRETQYF
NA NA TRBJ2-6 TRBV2 TGTGCCAGCAGCTACAAATCTGGGGCCAACGTCCTGACTTTC CASSYKSGANVLTF
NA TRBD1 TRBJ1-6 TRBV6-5 TGTGCCAGCAGTTACTCCGGACAGGGAATTGGCTCCTATAATTCACCCCTCCACTTT CASSYSGQGIGSYNSPLHF
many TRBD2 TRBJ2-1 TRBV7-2 TGTGCCAGCAGCTTAGCGGGAGGGTTGGGCAATGAGCAGTTCTTC CASSLAGGLGNEQFF
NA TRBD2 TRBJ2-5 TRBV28 TGTGCCAGCAGTTTTGGAGGGCTAGCGGTTAGGGGAGAGACCCAGTACTTC CASSFGGLAVRGETQYF
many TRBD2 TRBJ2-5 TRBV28 TGTGCCAGTTCTAGCGGGGGGTCCCAAGAGACCCAGTACTTC CASSSGGSQETQYF
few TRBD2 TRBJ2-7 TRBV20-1 TGCAGTGCTAGGAGGGGGGGACTAGTGTACGAGCAGTACTTC CSARRGGLVYEQYF
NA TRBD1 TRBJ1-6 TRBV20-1 TGCAGTGCTAGAGACCCGACAGGGGCTAATTCACCCCTCCACTTT CSARDPTGANSPLHF
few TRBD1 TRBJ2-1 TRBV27 TGTGCCAGCAGCGGGGACAGGGGAATGGATGAGCAGTTCTTC CASSGDRGMDEQFF
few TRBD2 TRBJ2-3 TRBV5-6 TGTGCCAGCAGCCCTGGACTAGCGGGGGGAAATACGCAGTATTTT CASSPGLAGGNTQYF
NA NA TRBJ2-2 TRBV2 TGTGCCAGCAGTGTTACAGGCGTGGCCGGGGAGCTGTTTTTT CASSVTGVAGELFF
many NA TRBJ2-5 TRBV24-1 TGTGCCACCAGTCCACGGAGGTTGGAGACCCAGTACTTC CATSPRRLETQYF
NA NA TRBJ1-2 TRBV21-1 TGTGCCAGCAGCAAATGGGGGCGCTTGGACTATGGCTACACCTTC CASSKWGRLDYGYTF
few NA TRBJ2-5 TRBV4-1 TGCGCCAGCAGCCCCACTCCGGTGTCGGGAGAGACCCAGTACTTC CASSPTPVSGETQYF
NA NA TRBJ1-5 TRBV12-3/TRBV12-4 TGTGCCAGCAGCCACCAGGGAGTGATTAAGGATCAGCCCCAGCATTTT CASSHQGVIKDQPQHF
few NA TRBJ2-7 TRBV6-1 TGTGCCAGCACTTTCGATCCCTTCTCCTACGAGCAGTACTTC CASTFDPFSYEQYF
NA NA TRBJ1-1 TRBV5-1 TGCGCCAGCAGCTGGGGGACCAAAGGCACTGAAGCTTTCTTT CASSWGTKGTEAFF
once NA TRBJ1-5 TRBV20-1 TGCAGTGCTAGCCGTGGGGGCGTGGGGGCAGGGTTGAGGTCGGACAATCAGCCCCAGCATTTT CSASRGGVGAGLRSDNQPQHF
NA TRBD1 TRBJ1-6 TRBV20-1 TGCAGTGCTATGGACAGGGGAGGGATCTCACCCCTCCACTTT CSAMDRGGISPLHF
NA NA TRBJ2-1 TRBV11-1 TGTGCCAGCAGCTTAAGGACAGCCGTAGGTCTACACAATGAGCAGTTCTTC CASSLRTAVGLHNEQFF
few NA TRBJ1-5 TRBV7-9 TGTGCCAGCAGCACCACAGGGAGGGATCAGCCCCAGCATTTT CASSTTGRDQPQHF
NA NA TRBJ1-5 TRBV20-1 TGCAGTGCTAGAAGACCAAACAGGGCTCAGCCCCAGCATTTT CSARRPNRAQPQHF
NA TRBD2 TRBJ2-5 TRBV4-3 TGCGCCAGCAGCGTAACGGGGGGTTTGGAGACCCAGTACTTC CASSVTGGLETQYF
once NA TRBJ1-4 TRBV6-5 TGTGCCAGCAGTTACCTGGAAGATGAAAAACTGTTTTTT CASSYLEDEKLFF
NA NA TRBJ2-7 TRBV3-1 TGTGCCAGCAGTCCCCGCGGGGCCCCCGACGAGCAGTACTTC CASSPRGAPDEQYF
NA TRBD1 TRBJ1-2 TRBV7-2 TGTGCCAGCAGCGACGGAGGGACAGGGATAGATGGCTACACCTTC CASSDGGTGIDGYTF
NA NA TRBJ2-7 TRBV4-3 TGCGCCAGCAGCCAAGATCCAACTAGACAGGGACTCCGCAACTACGAGCAGTACTTC CASSQDPTRQGLRNYEQYF
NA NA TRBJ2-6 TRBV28 TGTGCCAGCAGCGAGGACAGACCTTCTGGGGCCAACGTCCTGACTTTC CASSEDRPSGANVLTF
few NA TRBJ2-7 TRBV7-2 TGTGCCAGCAGCTCGGACCTTGGCTCCTACGAGCAGTACTTC CASSSDLGSYEQYF
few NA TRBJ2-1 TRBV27 TGTGCCAGCAGTGGGGGCCTCCACTACAATGAGCAGTTCTTC CASSGGLHYNEQFF
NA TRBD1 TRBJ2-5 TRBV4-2 TGTGCCAGCAGCCAAGGGGACAGGGGGAAGCAAGAGACCCAGTACTTC CASSQGDRGKQETQYF
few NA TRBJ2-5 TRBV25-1 TGTGCCAGCAGTGATTTCCCTCTGGACAGACACACCCGTGGGGAGACCCAGTACTTC CASSDFPLDRHTRGETQYF
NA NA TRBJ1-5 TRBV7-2 TGTGCCAGCAGCTGGGCGACTCGGAGCAATCAGCCCCAGCATTTT CASSWATRSNQPQHF
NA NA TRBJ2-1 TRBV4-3 TGCGCCAGCAGCCCGGTGGCCGGGTACAATGAGCAGTTCTTC CASSPVAGYNEQFF
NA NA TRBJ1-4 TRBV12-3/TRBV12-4 TGTGCCAGCAGTACCCTAGTTGCAACTAATGAAAAACTGTTTTTT CASSTLVATNEKLFF
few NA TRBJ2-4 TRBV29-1 TGCAGCGTTGAAGGTCCGGGATCCAAAAACATTCAGTACTTC CSVEGPGSKNIQYF
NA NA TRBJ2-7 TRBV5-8 TGTGCCAGCAGCTTGGAATTAGGGAGCGAGCAGTACTTC CASSLELGSEQYF
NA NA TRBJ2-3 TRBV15 TGTGCCACCAGCTCCCAAGGGGGGGGGATAAGAGATACGCAGTATTTT CATSSQGGGIRDTQYF
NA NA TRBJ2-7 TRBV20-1 TGCAGTGCTTCAACCAATTACTACGAGCAGTACTTC CSASTNYYEQYF
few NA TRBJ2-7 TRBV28 TGTGCCAGCAGTCCCGTAGGACAGCCGACTGGAACCTACGAGCAGTACTTC CASSPVGQPTGTYEQYF
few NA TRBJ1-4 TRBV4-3 TGCGCCAGCAGCCAAGATCCTTTGACAGGAGCAACTAATGAAAAACTGTTTTTT CASSQDPLTGATNEKLFF
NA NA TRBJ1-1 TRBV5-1 TGCGCCAGCAGCCCCGATCCCCAGGGGCGGAACACTGAAGCTTTCTTT CASSPDPQGRNTEAFF
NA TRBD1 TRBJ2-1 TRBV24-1 TGTGCCACCAGTGACCCGGGACAGCCCATTCGGTTCTTC CATSDPGQPIRFF
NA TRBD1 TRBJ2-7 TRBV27 TGTGCCAGCAGTTTCTACTCCCCGGGACAGTTAGCCTACGAGCAGTACTTC CASSFYSPGQLAYEQYF
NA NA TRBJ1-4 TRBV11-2 TGTGCCAGCAGCTCCGGGACGGTAGATGAAAAACTGTTTTTT CASSSGTVDEKLFF
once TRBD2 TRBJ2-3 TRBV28 TGTGCCAGCAGGGGATACTCGACTAGCGAACACACAGATACGCAGTATTTT CASRGYSTSEHTDTQYF